This TCR beta chain was sequenced in a study of tumor and adjacent non-tumor tissue in lung cancer. Whole-study context: Patients comprised 12 adenocarcinoma, 2 squamous cell carcinoma and 1 small cell lung cancer. Aged about 30 to 76 years, patients included roughly 10 men and five or six women with stage I to III disease.

To note about this clonotype: Antigen: not known. A junction boundary mismatches the germline segment, possibly from a read error.

This CDR3 has 17 residues. The study, taken as a whole, reports: Top 100 clones took a larger repertoire share in normal lung. Shorter survival was associated with higher TCR diversity in tumors.

No cell sorting was done before RNA was extracted from the tissue. TCRbeta libraries were built with three rounds of nested PCR, modified from ARM-PCR. TCRdb passed the multiplex PCR reads through MiXCR, listing each CDR3 protein once. This sample yields 65,000 to 95,000 distinct CDR3 sequences, of which 75% to 90% are seen a single time; roughly 14% belongs to the top ten. The chain combines TRBV12-3 or TRBV12-4 with TRBJ1-1, with D unclear. Input material: lung tumor tissue. This TCR was sampled from a woman aged 45 to 65 with non-small cell lung cancer. The CDR3 protein is CVSSFGARRALNTEAFF. The CDR3 coding sequence is TGTGTCAGCAGTTTCGGTGCGCGTCGGGCCCTGAACACTGAGGCCTTCTTT.